This TCR beta chain was found in a study of cytomegalovirus exposure and HLA in healthy donors. About this clone: Its target is not known.

Researchers ran the PCR with 60 Vbeta and 13 Jbeta primers. Method: immunoSEQ multiplex PCR; TCRdb's copy keeps in-frame clones and lacks some. Among some 90,000 clones listed, approximately 80% were seen once. Study-wide results and caveats: The study reported that TCR beta sequences accurately predicted HLA-A and HLA-B alleles in most subjects. In vitro assays verified that a few CMV-associated chains recognized CMV antigens specifically. An analysis that was carried out later associated 16,951 TCR beta sequences with HLA alleles at 0.05 false discovery rate. Later analysis demonstrated an association between a missense DCLRE1C variant and TCR beta V- and J-gene trimming.

Germline CDR1 and CDR2: MNHNS and SASEGT. CDR3 size: 12 residues. Between the trimmed V and J ends, which lost 5 bases and 5 bases, there was a span of 9 bases. The sample consisted of PBMCs. The clonotype originates from a woman between 65 and 79 years old in good health and CMV-seropositive. The chain employs TRBV6-1 and TRBJ1-2; D gene ambiguous. The CDR3 DNA reads TGTGCCAGCAGTCTAAACGGTTATGGCTACACCTTC. Its protein is CASSLNGYGYTF.